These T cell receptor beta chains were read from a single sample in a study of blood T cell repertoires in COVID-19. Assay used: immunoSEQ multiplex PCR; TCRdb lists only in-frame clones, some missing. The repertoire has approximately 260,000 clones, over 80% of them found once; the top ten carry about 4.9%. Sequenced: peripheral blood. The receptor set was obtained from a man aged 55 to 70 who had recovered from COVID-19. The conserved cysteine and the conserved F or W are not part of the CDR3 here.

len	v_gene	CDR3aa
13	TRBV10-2	ASLGGQGMGGTQY
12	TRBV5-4	ASSQSGALSEQY
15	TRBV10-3	AISESKLAGEADEQF
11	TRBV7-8	ASEQQETYEQY
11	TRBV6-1	ASSEGTGVEQY
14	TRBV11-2	ASSLGAGGPWDTQY
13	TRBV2	ASRSGTSGIGEQF
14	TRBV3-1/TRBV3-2	ASSQDTGQGANEQF
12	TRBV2	ASIDRGHTGELF
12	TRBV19	ASSPQGAREKLF